Here is one T cell receptor (beta chain) with its context. This record comes from a study of control samples from healthy donors and cancer patients. The CDR3 runs 15 residues. CDR1 WSHSY and CDR2 SAAADI come from the germline V gene. The V gene lost 6 bases and the J gene lost 4 bases, with 15 bases spanning the gap. The repertoire was sequenced with immunoSEQ multiplex PCR; TCRdb's copy has only in-frame clones and lacks some. The sample carries 55,000 to 75,000 clones, more than 70% recorded once. The specimen sequenced was PBMCs. The rearrangement uses TRBV10-2 and TRBJ1-4, with a tentative D call TRBD1 (5 bases). The TCR sequence derives from a woman between 50 and 59 years old with head and neck cancer. The CDR3 reads CASRRQFGVNEKLFF. CDR3 DNA sequence: TGCGCCAGCAGGAGACAGTTCGGCGTTAATGAAAAACTGTTTTTT.